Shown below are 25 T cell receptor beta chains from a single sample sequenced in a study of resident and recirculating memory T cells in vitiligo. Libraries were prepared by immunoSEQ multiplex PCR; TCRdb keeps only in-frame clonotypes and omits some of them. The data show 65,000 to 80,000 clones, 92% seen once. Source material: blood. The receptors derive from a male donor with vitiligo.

CDR3: CASTSTGAQETQYF. The CDR3 nucleotides read TGTGCCAGCACCTCGACAGGGGCTCAAGAGACCCAGTACTTC. The chain couples TRBV28 to TRBJ2-5; 8 nucleotides line up with TRBD1. Trimming took 7 bases from V and 2 from J; bases not matched to a gene: 6. Germline V gene data show CDR1 as MDHEN and CDR2 as SYDVKM. CDR3 size: 14 residues.

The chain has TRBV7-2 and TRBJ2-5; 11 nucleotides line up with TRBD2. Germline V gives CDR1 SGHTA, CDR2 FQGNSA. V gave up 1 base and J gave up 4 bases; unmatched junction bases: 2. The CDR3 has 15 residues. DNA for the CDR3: TGTGCCAGCAGCTTAGAAGGGACTAGCGGAGAGACCCAGTACTTC. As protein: CASSLEGTSGETQYF.

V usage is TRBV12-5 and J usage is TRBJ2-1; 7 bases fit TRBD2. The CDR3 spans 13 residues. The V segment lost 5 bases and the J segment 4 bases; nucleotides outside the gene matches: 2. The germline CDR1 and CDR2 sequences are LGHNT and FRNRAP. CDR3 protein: CASGTSAYNEQFF. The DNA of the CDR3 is TGTGCTAGTGGTACTAGCGCGTACAATGAGCAGTTCTTC.

The CDR3 coding sequence is TGTGCCAGCAGTGACCAGACGAGACAGGGCCACAATGAGCAGTTCTTC. Its protein product is CASSDQTRQGHNEQFF. J is TRBJ2-1 and V is TRBV6-4; 7 bases are a match to TRBD1. The CDR3 has 16 amino acids. V shed 2 bases, J shed 5 bases, and the junction held 9 bases outside the gene matches. Germline lookup yields CDR1 MRHNA and CDR2 SNTAGT.

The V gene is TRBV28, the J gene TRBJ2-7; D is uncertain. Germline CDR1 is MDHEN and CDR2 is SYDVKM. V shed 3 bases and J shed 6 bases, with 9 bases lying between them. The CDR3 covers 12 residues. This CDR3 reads CASSLRLREQYF. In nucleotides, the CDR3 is TGTGCCAGCAGTTTGCGGTTACGCGAGCAGTACTTC.

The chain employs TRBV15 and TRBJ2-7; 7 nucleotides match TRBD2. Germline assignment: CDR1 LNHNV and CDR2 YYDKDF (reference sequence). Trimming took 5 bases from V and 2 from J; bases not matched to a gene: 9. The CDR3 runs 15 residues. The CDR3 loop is CATSPRASGTYEQYF. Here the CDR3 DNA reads TGTGCCACCAGCCCCCGAGCTAGCGGAACCTACGAGCAGTACTTC.

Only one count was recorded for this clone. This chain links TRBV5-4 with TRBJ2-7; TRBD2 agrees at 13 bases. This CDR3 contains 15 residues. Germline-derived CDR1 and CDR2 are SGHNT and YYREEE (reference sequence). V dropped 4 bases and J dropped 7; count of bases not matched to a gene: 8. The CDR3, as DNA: TGTGCCAGCAGCCCCCGACTAGCGGGAGGAGGAGAGCAGTACTTC. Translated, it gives CASSPRLAGGGEQYF.

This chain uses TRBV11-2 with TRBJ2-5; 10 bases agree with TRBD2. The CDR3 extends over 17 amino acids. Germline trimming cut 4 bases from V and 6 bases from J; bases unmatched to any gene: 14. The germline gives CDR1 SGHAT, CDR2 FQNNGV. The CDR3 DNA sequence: TGTGCCAGCAGCTCTTACCGAAATAGCGGGAGGAGGAAGACCCAGTACTTC. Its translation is CASSSYRNSGRRKTQYF.

The CDR3 DNA sequence: TGCGCCAGCAGCCTGGGGGCCGAGACCCAGTACTTC. Protein sequence: CASSLGAETQYF. The chain uses TRBV4-1 and TRBJ2-5; tentatively, D is TRBD1 (6 bases). The CDR3 loop spans 12 amino acids. Trimming removed 4 bases at V and 5 bases at J, with 8 bases between. Germline V gene lookup returns CDR1 MGHRA and CDR2 YSYEKL.

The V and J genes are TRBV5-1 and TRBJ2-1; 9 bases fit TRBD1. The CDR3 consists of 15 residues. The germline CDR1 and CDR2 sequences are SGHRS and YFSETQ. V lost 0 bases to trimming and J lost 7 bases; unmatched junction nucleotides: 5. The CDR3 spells CASSLEGQGRNEQFF. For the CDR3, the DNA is TGCGCCAGCAGCTTGGAGGGACAGGGCAGAAATGAGCAGTTCTTC.

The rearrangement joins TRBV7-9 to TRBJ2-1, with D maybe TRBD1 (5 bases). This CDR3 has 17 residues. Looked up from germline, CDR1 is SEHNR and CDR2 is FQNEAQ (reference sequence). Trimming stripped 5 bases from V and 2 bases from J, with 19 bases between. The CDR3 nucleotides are TGTGCCAGCAGCCCCAGGGCGGACATTTTAACCTACAATGAGCAGTTCTTC. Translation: CASSPRADILTYNEQFF.

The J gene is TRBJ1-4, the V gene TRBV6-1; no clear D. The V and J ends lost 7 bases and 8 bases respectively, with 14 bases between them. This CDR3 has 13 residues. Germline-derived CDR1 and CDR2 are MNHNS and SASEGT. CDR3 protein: CASMRLGGEKLFF. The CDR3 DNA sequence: TGTGCCAGCATGCGGTTAGGTGGCGAAAAACTGTTTTTT.

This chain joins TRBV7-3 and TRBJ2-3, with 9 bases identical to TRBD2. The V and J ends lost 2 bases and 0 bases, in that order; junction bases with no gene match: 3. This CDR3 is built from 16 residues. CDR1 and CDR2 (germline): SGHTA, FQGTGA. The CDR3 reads CASSLLSGSSTDTQYF. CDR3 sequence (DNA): TGTGCCAGCAGCTTACTTAGCGGGAGTAGCACAGATACGCAGTATTTT. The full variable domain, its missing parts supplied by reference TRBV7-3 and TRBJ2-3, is GAGVSQTPSNKVTEKGKYVELRCDPISGHTALYWYRQSLGQGPEFLIYFQGTGAADDSGLPNDRFFAVRPEGSVSTLKIQRTERGDSAVYLCASSLLSGSSTDTQYFGPGTRLTVL.

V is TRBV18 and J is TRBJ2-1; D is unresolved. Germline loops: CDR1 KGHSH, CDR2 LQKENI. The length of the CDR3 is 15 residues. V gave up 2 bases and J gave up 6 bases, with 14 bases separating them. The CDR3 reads CASSPEEVSSNEQFF. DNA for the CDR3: TGTGCCAGCTCACCAGAAGAGGTATCTTCCAATGAGCAGTTCTTC.

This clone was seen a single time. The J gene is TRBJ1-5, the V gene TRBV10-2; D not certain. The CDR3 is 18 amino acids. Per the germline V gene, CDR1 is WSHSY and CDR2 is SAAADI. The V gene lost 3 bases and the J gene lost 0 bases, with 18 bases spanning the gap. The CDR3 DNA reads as TGCGCCAGCAGTGACCTTGAAAGAAACTTCGATAGCAATCAGCCCCAGCATTTT. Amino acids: CASSDLERNFDSNQPQHF.

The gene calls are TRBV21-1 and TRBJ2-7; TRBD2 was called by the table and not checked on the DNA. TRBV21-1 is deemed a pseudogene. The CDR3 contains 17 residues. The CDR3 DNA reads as TGTGCCAGCAGCACCCTTACCTGGGAGGGTAGCGTCTACGAGCAGTACTTC. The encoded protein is CASSTLTWEGSVYEQYF.

CDR3 DNA sequence: TGCGCCAGCAGCCGTCAGCGGGGGTCGGATACGCAGTATTTT. Protein sequence: CASSRQRGSDTQYF. The chain combines TRBV4-3 with TRBJ2-3; 8 nucleotides match TRBD2. The V segment lost 4 bases and the J segment 6 bases; nucleotides outside the gene matches: 6. Germline assignment: CDR1 LGHNA and CDR2 YSLEER. The CDR3 contains 14 residues.

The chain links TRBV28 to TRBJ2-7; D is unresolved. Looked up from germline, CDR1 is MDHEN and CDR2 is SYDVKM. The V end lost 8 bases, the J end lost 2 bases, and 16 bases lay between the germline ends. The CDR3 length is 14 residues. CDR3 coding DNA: TGTGCCAGCCGCCACGCGCTAGGAGCCTACGAGCAGTACTTC. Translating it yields CASRHALGAYEQYF.

The chain's CDR3 is CASSFGFQGSYEQYF. The CDR3, as DNA: TGTGCCAGCAGTTTCGGATTCCAGGGGTCCTACGAGCAGTACTTC. This chain joins TRBV28 and TRBJ2-7; the D gene is possibly TRBD1 (6 bases). V dropped 3 bases and J dropped 1 base, with 13 bases sitting between them. Germline V gene data show CDR1 as MDHEN and CDR2 as SYDVKM. There are 15 residues in the CDR3.

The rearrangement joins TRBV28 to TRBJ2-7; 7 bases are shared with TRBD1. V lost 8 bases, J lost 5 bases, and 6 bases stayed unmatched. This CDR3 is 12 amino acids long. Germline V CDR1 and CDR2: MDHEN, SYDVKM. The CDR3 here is CASDDRVHEQYF. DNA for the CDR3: TGTGCCAGCGATGACAGGGTCCACGAGCAGTACTTC.

CDR3 sequence (DNA): TGTGCCAGTCGGGACAGGGGGATTATGAACACTGAAGCTTTCTTT. This codes for CASRDRGIMNTEAFF. The V call is TRBV19, the J call TRBJ1-1; 11 bases line up with TRBD1. CDR1 and CDR2 (germline): LNHDA, SQIVND (reference sequence). This CDR3 comprises 15 residues. The trim removed 8 bases at V and 0 bases at J, leaving 5 bases unmatched.

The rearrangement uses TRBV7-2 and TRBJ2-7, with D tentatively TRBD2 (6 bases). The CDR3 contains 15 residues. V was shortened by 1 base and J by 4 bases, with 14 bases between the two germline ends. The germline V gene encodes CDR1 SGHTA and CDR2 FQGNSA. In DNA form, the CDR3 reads TGTGCCAGCAGCTTAGGGGCGGGACCCCAATACGAGCAGTACTTC. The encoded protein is CASSLGAGPQYEQYF.

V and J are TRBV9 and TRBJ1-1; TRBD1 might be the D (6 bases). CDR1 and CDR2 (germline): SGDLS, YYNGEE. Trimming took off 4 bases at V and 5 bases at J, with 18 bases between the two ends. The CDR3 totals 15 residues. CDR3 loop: CASSPGDLEGTEAFF. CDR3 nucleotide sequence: TGTGCCAGCAGCCCAGGGGACCTAGAAGGGACTGAAGCTTTCTTT.

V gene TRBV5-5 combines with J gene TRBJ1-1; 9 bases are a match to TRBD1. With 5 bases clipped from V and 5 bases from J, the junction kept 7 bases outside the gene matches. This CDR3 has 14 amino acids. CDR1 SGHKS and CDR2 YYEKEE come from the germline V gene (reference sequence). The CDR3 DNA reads TGTGCCAGCAGTTGGGGACAGGGTTTTACTGAAGCTTTCTTT. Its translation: CASSWGQGFTEAFF.

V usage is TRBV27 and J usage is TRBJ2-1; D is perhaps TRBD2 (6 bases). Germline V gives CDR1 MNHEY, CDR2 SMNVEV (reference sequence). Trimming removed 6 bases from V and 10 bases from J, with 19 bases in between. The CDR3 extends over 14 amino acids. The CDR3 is CASREGLLFWEQFF. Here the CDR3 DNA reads TGTGCCAGCAGGGAGGGACTTTTATTTTGGGAGCAGTTCTTC.